The present TCR beta chain was sequenced within a study of blood T cells in healthy people across ages. A sample-barcoded 5' primer and a J-beta primer mix were used in a second PCR of roughly 7 to 12 cycles. Using its own MiXCR run on the 5' RACE reads, TCRdb lists one record per CDR3 protein. This table holds roughly 700,000 distinct CDR3 sequences, approximately 49% found once. The CDR3 contains 13 residues. Germline CDR1 reads SGHDT; CDR2 reads YYEEEE. V lost 5 bases and J 2 bases, leaving 10 bases between the germline ends. This sequence joins TRBV5-6 and TRBJ2-5, with D tentatively TRBD1 or TRBD2 (5 bases each). Sequenced input: blood. The sequence was obtained from a woman aged 60-75 years in good health. Written as DNA, the CDR3 is TGTGCCAGCAGATGGGGCGGGCAAGAGACCCAGTACTTC. This encodes CASRWGGQETQYF.